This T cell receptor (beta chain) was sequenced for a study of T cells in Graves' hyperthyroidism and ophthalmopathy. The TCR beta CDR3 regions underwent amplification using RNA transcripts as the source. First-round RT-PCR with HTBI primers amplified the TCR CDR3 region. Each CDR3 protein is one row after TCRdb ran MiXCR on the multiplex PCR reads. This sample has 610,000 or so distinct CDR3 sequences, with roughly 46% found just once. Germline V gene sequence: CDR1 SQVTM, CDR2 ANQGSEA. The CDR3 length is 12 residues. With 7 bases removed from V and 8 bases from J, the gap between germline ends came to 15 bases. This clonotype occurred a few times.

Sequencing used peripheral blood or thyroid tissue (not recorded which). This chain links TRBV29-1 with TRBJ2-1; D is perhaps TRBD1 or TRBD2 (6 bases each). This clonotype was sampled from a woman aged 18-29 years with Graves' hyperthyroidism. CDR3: CSGTRGDYEQFF. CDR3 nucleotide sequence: TGCAGCGGAACGAGGGGGGATTATGAGCAGTTCTTC.